This T cell receptor beta chain came from a study of blood T cell repertoires in COVID-19. Only one count was recorded for this clone. TCRdb keeps only in-frame clones here, not all; method: immunoSEQ multiplex PCR. The sample records fewer than 500,000 clones, approximately 90% being singletons. The sequenced material came from PBMCs or T cells enriched from blood (not recorded which). This receptor was identified in a man in his thirties or forties who had recovered from COVID-19.

For the CDR3, the DNA is TGTGCCAGCAGTTTTAAGGCGACATTGAATAATTCACCCCTCCACTTT. Translated, it gives CASSFKATLNNSPLHF. This chain uses TRBV28 with TRBJ1-6; D is unresolved. Germline values: CDR1 MDHEN, CDR2 SYDVKM. V lost 3 bases and J lost 5, with 14 bases in between. CDR3 length: 16 residues.